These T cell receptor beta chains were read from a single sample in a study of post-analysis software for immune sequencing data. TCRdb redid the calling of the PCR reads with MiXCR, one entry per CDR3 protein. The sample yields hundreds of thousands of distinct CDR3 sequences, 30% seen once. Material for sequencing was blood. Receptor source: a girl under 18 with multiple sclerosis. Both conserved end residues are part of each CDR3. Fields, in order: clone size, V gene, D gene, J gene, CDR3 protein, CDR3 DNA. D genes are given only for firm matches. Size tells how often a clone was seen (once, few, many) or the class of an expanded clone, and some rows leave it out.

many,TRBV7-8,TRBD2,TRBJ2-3,CASSLAHGRAPDTQYF,TGTGCCAGCAGCTTAGCCCACGGGAGGGCTCCAGATACGCAGTATTTT
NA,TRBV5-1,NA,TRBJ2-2,CASSLGDRWNTGELFF,TGCGCCAGCAGCTTGGGCGACAGGTGGAACACCGGGGAGCTGTTTTTT
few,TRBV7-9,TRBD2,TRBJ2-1,CASSLAALAGGSYNEQFF,TGTGCCAGCAGCTTAGCGGCTCTCGCGGGAGGGTCCTACAATGAGCAGTTCTTC
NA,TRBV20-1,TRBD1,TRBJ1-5,CRTGQGPNQPQHF,TGCAGGACTGGACAGGGCCCCAATCAGCCCCAGCATTTT
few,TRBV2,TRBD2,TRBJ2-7,CASSDGGRGPYEQYF,TGTGCCAGCAGTGACGGCGGGAGGGGACCCTACGAGCAGTACTTC
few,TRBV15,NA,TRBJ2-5,CATSRDLAGLETQYF,TGTGCCACCAGCAGAGATTTAGCAGGATTGGAGACCCAGTACTTC
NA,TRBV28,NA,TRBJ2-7,CASSLTRQGMAQYF,TGTGCCAGCAGTTTAACCCGCCAGGGAATGGCCCAGTACTTC
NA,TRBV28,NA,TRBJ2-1,CASSSPPGRLNEQFF,TGTGCCAGCAGTTCCCCACCGGGAAGGCTCAATGAGCAGTTCTTC
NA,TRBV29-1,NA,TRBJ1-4,CSVGTAEKLFF,TGCAGCGTTGGGACCGCCGAAAAACTGTTTTTT
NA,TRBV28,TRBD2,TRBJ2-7,CASIGGGTRTEQYF,TGTGCCAGCATCGGTGGGGGGACTAGAACCGAGCAGTACTTC
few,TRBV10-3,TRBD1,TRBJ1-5,CAISESDRASNQPQHF,TGTGCCATCAGTGAGTCCGACAGGGCAAGCAATCAGCCCCAGCATTTT
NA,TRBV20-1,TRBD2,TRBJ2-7,CSASRAGEGHEQYF,TGCAGTGCTAGTAGAGCGGGAGAGGGTCACGAGCAGTACTTC
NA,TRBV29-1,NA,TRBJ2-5,CSVPSGRWETQYF,TGCAGCGTCCCCTCAGGGAGGTGGGAGACCCAGTACTTC
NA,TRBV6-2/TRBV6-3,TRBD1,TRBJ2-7,CASSYDPGGYEQYF,TGTGCCAGCAGTTACGATCCAGGGGGCTACGAGCAGTACTTC
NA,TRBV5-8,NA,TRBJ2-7,CASSLRGPSSYEQYF,TGTGCCAGCAGCCTCCGTGGACCGAGCTCCTACGAGCAGTACTTC
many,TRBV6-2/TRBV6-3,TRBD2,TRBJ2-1,CASSYSGGRAYNEQFF,TGTGCCAGCAGTTACTCGGGCGGGAGAGCCTACAATGAGCAGTTCTTC
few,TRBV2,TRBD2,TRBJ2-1,CASRRLYPGLAVYNEQFF,TGTGCCAGCAGACGCTTATACCCGGGACTAGCGGTTTACAATGAGCAGTTCTTC
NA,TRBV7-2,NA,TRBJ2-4,CASSQGGVKAKNIQYF,TGTGCCAGCAGCCAAGGGGGGGTAAAAGCCAAAAACATTCAGTACTTC
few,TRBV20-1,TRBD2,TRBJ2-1,CSARASSGESSYNEQFF,TGCAGTGCTAGGGCTAGCAGCGGGGAGAGCTCCTACAATGAGCAGTTCTTC
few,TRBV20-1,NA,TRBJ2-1,CSARSALAYNEQFF,TGCAGTGCTAGATCGGCCCTGGCCTACAATGAGCAGTTCTTC
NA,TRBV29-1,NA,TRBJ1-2,CSVEVRGANYGYTF,TGCAGCGTTGAGGTCCGGGGTGCTAACTATGGCTACACCTTC
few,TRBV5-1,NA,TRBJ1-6,CASSGRGSRDSPLHF,TGCGCCAGCAGCGGACGGGGCAGTCGGGATTCACCCCTCCACTTT
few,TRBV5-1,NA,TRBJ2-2,CASSLEVSANTGELFF,TGCGCCAGCAGCTTGGAGGTGTCGGCGAACACCGGGGAGCTGTTTTTT
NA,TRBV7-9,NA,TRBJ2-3,CASSLAAALGSTQYF,TGTGCCAGCAGCTTAGCGGCCGCCCTGGGGAGTACGCAGTATTTT
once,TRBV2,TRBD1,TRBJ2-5,CASTGPGQGAQETQYF,TGTGCCAGCACGGGACCGGGACAGGGGGCCCAAGAGACCCAGTACTTC
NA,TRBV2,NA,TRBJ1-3,CASREQRQHSGNTIYF,TGTGCCAGCAGAGAACAAAGACAGCACTCTGGAAACACCATATATTTT
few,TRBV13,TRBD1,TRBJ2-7,CASSLDRLNEQYF,TGTGCCAGCAGCCTGGACAGGTTGAACGAGCAGTACTTC
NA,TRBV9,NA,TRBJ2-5,CASSVAPGGTGVGPGQTQETQYF,TGTGCCAGCAGCGTAGCACCAGGTGGGACGGGGGTAGGGCCAGGACAGACACAAGAGACCCAGTACTTC
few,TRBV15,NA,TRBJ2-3,CATSGGRGRRGYTQYF,TGTGCCACCAGCGGGGGGAGGGGGCGCAGAGGCTATACGCAGTATTTT
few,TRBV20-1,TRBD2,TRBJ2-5,CSASGRIGETQYF,TGCAGTGCTAGCGGGAGGATAGGAGAGACCCAGTACTTC
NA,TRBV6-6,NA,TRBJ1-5,CASTRTAGQPQHF,TGTGCCAGCACCCGAACGGCAGGCCAGCCCCAGCATTTT
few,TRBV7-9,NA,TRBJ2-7,CASSSQGGEQYF,TGTGCCAGCAGCTCTCAGGGGGGCGAGCAGTACTTC
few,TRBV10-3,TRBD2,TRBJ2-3,CAISEELAGRAIAPHYTQYF,TGTGCCATCAGTGAGGAGCTAGCGGGGAGGGCTATAGCCCCCCATTATACGCAGTATTTT
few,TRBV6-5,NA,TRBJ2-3,CASSFGTAYTDTQYF,TGTGCCAGCAGTTTCGGGACGGCTTACACAGATACGCAGTATTTT
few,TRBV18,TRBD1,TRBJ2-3,CASSPTGETDTQYF,TGTGCCAGCTCTCCGACAGGGGAGACAGATACGCAGTATTTT
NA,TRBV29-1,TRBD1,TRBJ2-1,CSVTITRGYNKQFF,TGCAGCGTTACCATCACCAGGGGGTACAATAAGCAGTTCTTC
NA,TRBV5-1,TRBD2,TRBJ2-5,CASSVKTRTSGTQETQYF,TGCGCCAGCAGCGTAAAGACCCGGACTAGCGGGACCCAAGAGACCCAGTACTTC
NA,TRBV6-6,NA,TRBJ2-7,CASSYGREYEQYF,TGTGCCAGCAGTTACGGGCGGGAATACGAGCAGTACTTC
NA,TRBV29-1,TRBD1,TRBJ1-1,CSGRQGSNTEAFF,TGCAGCGGCCGACAGGGTTCCAACACTGAAGCTTTCTTT
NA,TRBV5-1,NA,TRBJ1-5,CASTESGVGPQHF,TGCGCCAGTACGGAATCCGGGGTAGGGCCCCAGCATTTT
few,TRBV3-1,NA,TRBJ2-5,CASSQVFGGAGETQYF,TGTGCCAGCAGCCAAGTTTTTGGCGGGGCCGGGGAGACCCAGTACTTC
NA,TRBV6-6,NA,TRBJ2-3,CASSPQGPVTDTQYF,TGTGCCAGCAGTCCACAGGGCCCCGTTACAGATACGCAGTATTTT
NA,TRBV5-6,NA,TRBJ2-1,CASSPGDPYNEQFF,TGTGCCAGCAGCCCCGGTGACCCCTACAATGAGCAGTTCTTC
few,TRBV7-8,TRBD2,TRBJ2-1,CASSFPSGGADNEQFF,TGTGCCAGCAGCTTCCCAAGCGGGGGGGCCGACAATGAGCAGTTCTTC
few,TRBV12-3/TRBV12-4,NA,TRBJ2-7,CASSLEADALQQYF,TGTGCCAGCAGTTTAGAGGCGGACGCTCTCCAGCAGTACTTC
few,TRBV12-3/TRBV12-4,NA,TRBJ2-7,CATRESVHYEQYF,TGTGCCACCCGGGAAAGTGTACACTACGAGCAGTACTTC
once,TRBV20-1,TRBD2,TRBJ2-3,CSASGTSGYTDTQYF,TGCAGTGCTAGTGGGACTAGCGGGTACACAGATACGCAGTATTTT
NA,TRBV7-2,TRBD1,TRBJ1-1,CASSLKQGAGTEAFF,TGTGCCAGCAGCTTGAAACAGGGGGCTGGAACTGAAGCTTTCTTT
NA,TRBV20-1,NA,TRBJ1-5,CSASRGAEGNQPQHF,TGCAGTGCTAGCCGGGGGGCTGAGGGCAATCAGCCCCAGCATTTT
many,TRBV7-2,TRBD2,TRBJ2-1,CASSLEGRGGRNEQFF,TGTGCCAGCAGCTTAGAGGGGCGGGGGGGCCGCAATGAGCAGTTCTTC